Each of the 8 T cell receptor beta chains below was sequenced from the same sample in a study of blood T cell repertoires in COVID-19. Generated by immunoSEQ multiplex PCR, the TCRdb table keeps only in-frame clones and is missing some. The sample carries hundreds of thousands of clones, 88% recorded once. Sequencing used peripheral blood. These receptors came from a man older than 75 with acute or convalescent COVID-19.

The V gene is TRBV10-3, the J gene TRBJ2-1; 11 bases fit TRBD2. The CDR3 length is 16 residues. Germline loops: CDR1 ENHRY, CDR2 SYGVKD. Unmatched junction bases numbered 6, after V lost 3 bases and J lost 5 bases. DNA for the CDR3: TGTGCCATCAGTGACGGGGGACTAGCGGCGAACAATGAGCAGTTCTTC. This gives the protein CAISDGGLAANNEQFF.

The chain links TRBV27 to TRBJ1-2, with D perhaps TRBD1 (5 bases). CDR1 and CDR2 (germline): MNHEY, SMNVEV (reference sequence). V lost 8 bases and J 5 bases, leaving 24 bases between the germline ends. This CDR3 has 16 amino acids. The CDR3 nucleotides are TGTGCCAGCGGGAGAATCGGCGGCGGGACGGCATATGGCTACACCTTC. This encodes CASGRIGGGTAYGYTF.

On this clone itself: The same CDR3 also results from other DNA sequences found in this sample. The rearrangement joins TRBV7-2 to TRBJ2-7; 7 nucleotides line up with TRBD1. This CDR3 has 13 amino acids. Germline CDR1 reads SGHTA; CDR2 reads FQGNSA. The V gene end was trimmed by 1 base and the J gene end by 3 bases; junction bases not matched to a gene: 0. Here the CDR3 DNA reads TGTGCCAGCAGCTTAGGGGACAGCTACGAGCAGTACTTC. This translates into CASSLGDSYEQYF.

The chain uses TRBV28 and TRBJ2-7; D gene uncertain. The germline gives CDR1 MDHEN, CDR2 SYDVKM. This CDR3 is 12 amino acids long. The V and J ends lost 5 bases and 2 bases respectively, with 7 bases between them. CDR3 sequence reads: CASSLPPYEQYF. The CDR3 DNA reads as TGTGCCAGCAGTCTACCCCCCTACGAGCAGTACTTC.

The V gene is TRBV7-2, the J gene TRBJ2-7; 8 nucleotides align to TRBD1. Trimming removed 5 bases from V and 4 bases from J; junction bases left unmatched: 4. Germline V gives CDR1 SGHTA, CDR2 FQGNSA. The CDR3 is 13 amino acids. This CDR3 reads CASSNQGAYEQYF. DNA of the CDR3: TGTGCCAGCAGCAACCAGGGGGCTTACGAGCAGTACTTC.

This clone was picked up a small number of times. Other nucleotide sequences in the sample specify the same CDR3. V gene TRBV9 combines with J gene TRBJ2-5, with a weak D call TRBD2 (6 bases). There are 13 residues in the CDR3. The germline gives CDR1 SGDLS, CDR2 YYNGEE. V lost 0 bases to trimming and J lost 3 bases, with 6 bases between them. CDR3 sequence reads: CASSVAGEETQYF. In nucleotides, the CDR3 is TGTGCCAGCAGCGTAGCGGGGGAAGAGACCCAGTACTTC.

The gene calls are TRBV24-1 and TRBJ2-3; TRBD1 matches 8 bases. The germline CDR1 and CDR2 sequences are KGHDR and SFDVKD. CDR3 size: 17 residues. J gave up 0 bases and V 5 bases, and 9 bases lay outside the gene matches. CDR3 nucleotides: TGTGCCACCAGTGTAGGACAGGGACCCCCTAGCACAGATACGCAGTATTTT. It is translated as CATSVGQGPPSTDTQYF.

The chain is built from TRBV4-2 and TRBJ1-2; the match to TRBD1 covers 8 bases. V dropped 1 base and J dropped 4; count of bases not matched to a gene: 11. This CDR3 is 17 amino acids long. Germline V gene data show CDR1 as LGHNA and CDR2 as YNFKEQ. The chain's CDR3 is CASSQGEGTGASYGYTF. CDR3 bases: TGTGCCAGCAGCCAAGGAGAGGGGACAGGCGCGTCCTATGGCTACACCTTC.